This is a list of T cell receptor beta chains from one sample in a study of regulatory T cells in long-lasting Graves disease. Using its own MiXCR run on the multiplex PCR reads, TCRdb lists one record per CDR3 protein. The table shows some 560,000 distinct CDR3 sequences, with about 16% occurring only once. These data are also associated with another study on T cells in Graves' hyperthyroidism and ophthalmopathy.

The sample was peripheral blood mononuclear cells (PBMCs), taken at new diagnosis, from a patient treated with antithyroid drugs. These TCRs come from a woman aged 35 to 60 with Graves disease. Both conserved end residues are part of each CDR3. The D gene is left open where the match is weak. Clone size is not always given. Where it is, it says once, few, many or a class for expanded clones.

TRBJ2-3	many	NA	TRBV12-3/TRBV12-4	CASNNRERTDTQYF	TGTGCCAGCAATAACAGGGAGAGGACAGATACGCAGTATTTT
TRBJ1-3	NA	NA	TRBV18	CASSIIRDSGNTIYF	TGTGCCAGCTCAATCATCAGGGACTCTGGAAACACCATATATTTT
TRBJ2-7	NA	NA	TRBV12-3/TRBV12-4	CASSLTKGEQYF	TGTGCCAGCAGTTTAACGAAGGGAGAGCAGTACTTC
TRBJ2-7	many	NA	TRBV20-1	CSARRWDGTYSQEQYF	TGCAGTGCTAGACGATGGGACGGGACATATAGCCAGGAGCAGTACTTC
TRBJ2-1	many	TRBD1	TRBV2	CASSGRGTGVRNEQFF	TGTGCCAGCAGTGGACGAGGGACAGGGGTCCGCAATGAGCAGTTCTTC
TRBJ1-4	NA	TRBD1	TRBV24-1	CATSDPTGTGDEKLFF	TGTGCCACCAGTGACCCTACGGGGACAGGGGATGAAAAACTGTTTTTT
TRBJ2-7	NA	NA	TRBV28	CASNSGLSYEQYF	TGTGCCAGCAATTCGGGGCTTTCCTACGAGCAGTACTTC
TRBJ1-1	NA	NA	TRBV19	CASSINGAVAFF	TGTGCCAGTAGTATTAACGGCGCGGTAGCTTTCTTT
TRBJ1-2	many	NA	TRBV27	CASSPSAGLDGYTF	TGTGCCAGCAGCCCCTCCGCAGGGCTCGATGGCTACACCTTC
TRBJ2-4	many	TRBD2	TRBV11-2	CASSLDIGAGGPVNIQYF	TGTGCCAGCAGCTTAGATATTGGAGCGGGGGGGCCCGTAAACATTCAGTACTTC
TRBJ1-1	few	TRBD1	TRBV10-3	CAISDPRDRVTEAFF	TGTGCCATCAGTGACCCCCGGGACAGGGTCACTGAAGCTTTCTTT
TRBJ2-3	many	NA	TRBV12-3/TRBV12-4	CASDGGAKTDTQYF	TGTGCCAGTGACGGAGGGGCCAAGACAGATACGCAGTATTTT
TRBJ2-6	few	NA	TRBV6-2/TRBV6-3	CASSVGPGRRGANVLTF	TGTGCCAGCAGTGTCGGCCCGGGACGACGTGGGGCCAACGTCCTGACTTTC
TRBJ2-5	NA	NA	TRBV19	CASSRGASEAQYF	TGTGCCAGTAGTAGAGGGGCGAGTGAGGCCCAGTACTTC
TRBJ1-3	few	NA	TRBV9	CASSVDGQLENTIYF	TGTGCCAGCAGCGTAGATGGACAGTTGGAAAACACCATATATTTT
TRBJ2-1	many	TRBD2	TRBV6-2/TRBV6-3	CASRRGLAGASSYNEQFF	TGTGCCAGCAGAAGAGGCCTAGCGGGGGCCAGCTCCTACAATGAGCAGTTCTTC
TRBJ1-4	few	TRBD1	TRBV19	CASSIDRGKVANEKLFF	TGTGCCAGTAGCATCGACAGGGGAAAGGTGGCTAATGAAAAACTGTTTTTT
TRBJ2-1	many	TRBD2	TRBV3-1	CASSIRLAGGLEQFF	TGTGCCAGCAGCATACGACTAGCGGGGGGGCTTGAGCAGTTCTTC
TRBJ2-2	NA	NA	TRBV10-1	CASSGHQNTGELFF	TGCGCCAGCAGTGGACACCAGAACACCGGGGAGCTGTTTTTT
TRBJ1-2	NA	TRBD1	TRBV27	CASKSSSGGGGTAVYGYTF	TGTGCCAGCAAAAGTTCAAGTGGAGGCGGCGGGACAGCAGTCTATGGCTACACCTTC
TRBJ2-2	few	NA	TRBV12-3/TRBV12-4	CASSTTVTGELFF	TGTGCCAGCAGCACTACTGTCACCGGGGAGCTGTTTTTT
TRBJ1-1	many	NA	TRBV6-1	CASSGPLFLEAFF	TGTGCCAGCAGTGGCCCTTTGTTCCTAGAAGCTTTCTTT
TRBJ2-3	NA	TRBD1	TRBV28	CASSPPTGGYGTDTQYF	TGTGCCAGCAGTCCGCCGACAGGGGGCTACGGCACAGATACGCAGTATTTT
TRBJ1-2	many	NA	TRBV2	CASSKQGLGYGYTF	TGTGCCAGCAGTAAACAGGGTTTGGGCTATGGCTACACCTTC
TRBJ1-1	many	TRBD1	TRBV5-1	CASSPRTGGTNTEAFF	TGCGCCAGCAGCCCCCGGACAGGGGGCACGAACACTGAAGCTTTCTTT
TRBJ1-1	NA	NA	TRBV12-3/TRBV12-4	CASSLVDSEAFF	TGTGCCAGCAGCTTAGTTGACTCTGAAGCTTTCTTT
TRBJ1-6	many	NA	TRBV6-1	CASSVTTGRNSPLHF	TGTGCCAGCAGCGTGACAACAGGAAGGAATTCACCCCTCCACTTT
TRBJ2-7	many	NA	TRBV5-8	CASSFTAAAYEQYF	TGTGCCAGCAGCTTCACAGCAGCCGCCTACGAGCAGTACTTC
TRBJ1-2	few	NA	TRBV6-2/TRBV6-3	CASSSGGPYGYTF	TGTGCCAGCAGTTCTGGGGGACCATATGGCTACACCTTC
TRBJ2-7	many	TRBD1	TRBV2	CASSRTGGSYEQYF	TGTGCCAGCAGCCGTACAGGGGGATCCTACGAGCAGTACTTC
TRBJ1-4	many	NA	TRBV7-2	CASSLSQYLRTNEKLFF	TGTGCCAGCAGCCTATCACAGTATTTGAGAACTAATGAAAAACTGTTTTTT
TRBJ1-6	few	TRBD1	TRBV7-9	CASSLVGQGTSPLHF	TGTGCCAGCAGCTTAGTGGGACAGGGAACCTCACCCCTCCACTTT
TRBJ2-5	many	TRBD2	TRBV2	CASHQGQRGIETQYF	TGTGCCAGCCATCAGGGCCAGCGGGGTATAGAGACCCAGTACTTC
TRBJ1-4	few	TRBD1	TRBV10-2	CATTGLDNEKLFF	TGCGCCACGACAGGGTTAGATAATGAAAAACTGTTTTTT
TRBJ2-7	NA	TRBD1	TRBV30	CAWGPSDRVNEQYF	TGTGCCTGGGGCCCCTCTGACAGGGTCAACGAGCAGTACTTC
TRBJ2-5	many	NA	TRBV7-3	CASRLFPQGEETQYF	TGTGCCAGCAGATTATTCCCACAGGGTGAAGAGACCCAGTACTTC
TRBJ2-3	many	TRBD1	TRBV5-1	CASSLFPPDRAKTDTQYF	TGCGCCAGCAGCTTGTTCCCCCCGGACAGGGCTAAAACAGATACGCAGTATTTT
TRBJ2-1	many	TRBD2	TRBV28	CASSFMLRLWTSGGDTNEQFF	TGTGCCAGCAGTTTTATGCTCCGCCTATGGACTAGCGGGGGGGATACCAATGAGCAGTTCTTC
TRBJ2-1	few	TRBD2	TRBV5-1	CASSPRASGGYNEQFF	TGCGCCAGCAGCCCCAGGGCCAGCGGGGGGTACAATGAGCAGTTCTTC
TRBJ1-2	many	NA	TRBV7-2	CASSLPSTEANYGYTF	TGTGCCAGCAGCTTACCTTCGACGGAAGCTAACTATGGCTACACCTTC
TRBJ1-2	many	NA	TRBV19	CASSIDWTGFTGGYTF	TGTGCCAGTAGTATAGACTGGACGGGGTTTACCGGTGGCTACACCTTC
TRBJ2-4	many	NA	TRBV11-2	CASSPDRNIQYF	TGTGCCAGCAGTCCCGACAGAAACATTCAGTACTTC
TRBJ1-1	many	NA	TRBV7-8	CASSSAGFASKNTEAFF	TGTGCCAGCAGCTCTGCCGGTTTTGCAAGCAAGAACACTGAAGCTTTCTTT
TRBJ1-6	many	TRBD1	TRBV12-3/TRBV12-4	CASRLPGTGFSPLHF	TGTGCCAGCAGACTCCCCGGGACAGGGTTCTCACCCCTCCACTTT
TRBJ2-5	few	NA	TRBV20-1	CSAPHGGAETQYF	TGCAGTGCTCCACACGGAGGGGCAGAGACCCAGTACTTC
TRBJ1-2	few	TRBD1	TRBV9	CASSVGQGVGYGYTF	TGTGCCAGCAGCGTAGGGCAGGGGGTTGGATATGGCTACACCTTC
TRBJ1-5	few	NA	TRBV3-1	CASSRGTGSQPQHF	TGTGCCAGCTCTAGGGGTACAGGGTCACAGCCCCAGCATTTT
TRBJ1-5	NA	NA	TRBV7-2	CASSPYLGKQPQHF	TGTGCCAGCAGCCCTTATTTGGGAAAGCAGCCCCAGCATTTT
TRBJ1-4	many	NA	TRBV2	CASSEAVANEKLFF	TGTGCCAGCAGTGAAGCCGTGGCTAATGAAAAACTGTTTTTT
TRBJ2-2	many	NA	TRBV7-8	CASSLGRTVPETGELFF	TGTGCCAGCAGCTTGGGTCGGACAGTTCCCGAGACCGGGGAGCTGTTTTTT
TRBJ1-4	few	NA	TRBV6-1	CASSHSRKWYSDEKLFF	TGTGCCAGCAGCCACTCAAGAAAGTGGTACAGCGATGAAAAACTGTTTTTT
TRBJ1-2	NA	TRBD1	TRBV6-1	CASSRPGQVRSGYTF	TGTGCCAGCAGTCGCCCCGGACAGGTCAGGAGTGGCTACACCTTC
TRBJ1-4	many	NA	TRBV5-1	CASSPGGLNEKLFF	TGTGCCAGCAGCCCCGGTGGACTGAATGAAAAACTGTTTTTT
TRBJ1-2	few	TRBD1	TRBV19	CASSYPGQGYYGYTF	TGTGCCAGTAGTTATCCGGGACAGGGGTACTATGGCTACACCTTC
TRBJ1-2	many	TRBD1	TRBV28	CASSLLTGGVYGYTF	TGTGCCAGCAGTTTATTGACAGGGGGCGTTTATGGCTACACCTTC
TRBJ1-3	NA	NA	TRBV27	CASAPAHSGNTIYF	TGTGCCAGCGCCCCGGCGCACTCTGGAAACACCATATATTTT
TRBJ2-7	NA	NA	TRBV20-1	CSARSLESSYEQYF	TGCAGTGCCCGAAGCTTAGAGAGCTCCTACGAGCAGTACTTC
TRBJ2-3	NA	TRBD1	TRBV11-2	CASSEDRAPDTQYF	TGTGCCAGCAGCGAGGACAGGGCCCCAGATACGCAGTATTTT